This T cell receptor beta chain appears in the sequencing data of a study of shared clonotypes between healthy human individuals. Overall study context: Serving as donors were two women and three men, whose ages spanned 18 to 49.

The study used about 84 million PBMCs per unsorted sample for genomic DNA. Deep-level assay runs were performed. Only in-frame clones appear in the TCRdb table, and some are missing; sequencing was by immunoSEQ multiplex PCR. The table shows hundreds of thousands of clones, with around 76% occurring only once. V lost 1 base to trimming and J lost 3 bases; unmatched junction nucleotides: 5. Germline loops: CDR1 MNHNS, CDR2 SASEGT. CDR3 size: 16 residues. The sequence derives from a middle-aged woman in good health. Some clones in this sample may be carry-over from other donors' samples. The V and J genes are TRBV6-1 and TRBJ2-2, with TRBD2 matching 7 bases. The sample comprised PBMCs. CDR3 sequence: CASSEGAGAYTGELFF. As DNA, the CDR3 is TGTGCCAGCAGTGAAGGTGCGGGAGCGTACACCGGGGAGCTGTTTTTT.